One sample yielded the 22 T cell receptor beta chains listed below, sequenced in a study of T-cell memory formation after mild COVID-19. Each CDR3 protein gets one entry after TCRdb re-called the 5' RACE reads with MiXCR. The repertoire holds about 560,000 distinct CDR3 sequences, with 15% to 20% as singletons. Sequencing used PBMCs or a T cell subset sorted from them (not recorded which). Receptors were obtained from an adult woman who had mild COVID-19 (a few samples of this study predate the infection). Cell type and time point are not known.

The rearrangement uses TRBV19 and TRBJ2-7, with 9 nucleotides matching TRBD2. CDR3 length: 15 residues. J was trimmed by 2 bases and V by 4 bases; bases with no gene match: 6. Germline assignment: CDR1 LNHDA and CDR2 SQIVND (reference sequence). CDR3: CASSKASGNPYEQYF. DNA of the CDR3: TGTGCCAGTAGTAAGGCTAGCGGGAACCCCTACGAGCAGTACTTC.

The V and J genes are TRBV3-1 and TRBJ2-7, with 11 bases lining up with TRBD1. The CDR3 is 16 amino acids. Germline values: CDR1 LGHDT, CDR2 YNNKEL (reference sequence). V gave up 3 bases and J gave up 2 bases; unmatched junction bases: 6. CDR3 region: CASSHYPGQGAYEQYF. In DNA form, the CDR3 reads TGTGCCAGCAGCCACTACCCGGGACAGGGGGCCTACGAGCAGTACTTC.

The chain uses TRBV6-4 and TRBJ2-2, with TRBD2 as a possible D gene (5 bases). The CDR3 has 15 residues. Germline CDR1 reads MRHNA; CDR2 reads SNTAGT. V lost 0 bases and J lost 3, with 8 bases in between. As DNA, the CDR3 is TGTGCCAGCAGTGACTCTGAGGGTGACACCGGGGAGCTGTTTTTT. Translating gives CASSDSEGDTGELFF.

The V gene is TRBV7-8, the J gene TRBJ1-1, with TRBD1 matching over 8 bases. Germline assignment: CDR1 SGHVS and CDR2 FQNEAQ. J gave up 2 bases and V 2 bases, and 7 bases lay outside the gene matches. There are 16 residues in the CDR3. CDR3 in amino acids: CASSLFGQGENTEAFF. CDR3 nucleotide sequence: TGTGCCAGCAGCTTATTCGGACAGGGCGAAAACACTGAAGCTTTCTTT. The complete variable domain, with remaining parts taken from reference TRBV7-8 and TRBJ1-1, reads GAGVSQSPRYKVAKRGQDVALRCDPISGHVSLFWYQQALGQGPEFLTYFQNEAQLDKSGLPSDRFFAERPEGSVSTLKIQRTQQEDSAVYLCASSLFGQGENTEAFFGQGTRLTVV.

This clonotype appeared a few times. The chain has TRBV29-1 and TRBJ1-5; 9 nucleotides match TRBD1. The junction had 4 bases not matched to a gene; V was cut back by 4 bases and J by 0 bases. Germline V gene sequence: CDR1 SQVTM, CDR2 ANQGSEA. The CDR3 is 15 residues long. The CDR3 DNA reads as TGCAGCGTTGTTTGGACAGGGGTTAGCAATCAGCCCCAGCATTTT. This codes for CSVVWTGVSNQPQHF.

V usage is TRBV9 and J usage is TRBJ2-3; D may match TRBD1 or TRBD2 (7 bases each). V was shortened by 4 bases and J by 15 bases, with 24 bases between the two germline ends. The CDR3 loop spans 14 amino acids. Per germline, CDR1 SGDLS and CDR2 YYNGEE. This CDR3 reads CASSSQGDSSGQYF. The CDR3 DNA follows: TGTGCCAGCAGCTCCCAGGGGGACTCTAGCGGACAATATTTT.

CDR3 region: CSASERQPNEKLFF. For the CDR3, the DNA is TGCAGTGCTAGCGAAAGACAGCCAAATGAAAAACTGTTTTTT. This chain connects TRBV20-1 to TRBJ1-4; TRBD1 is a possible D gene (5 bases). This CDR3 spans 14 amino acids. CDR1 and CDR2 from the germline V gene are DFQATT and SNEGSKA (reference sequence). The V and J ends lost 3 bases and 5 bases respectively, with 13 bases between them.

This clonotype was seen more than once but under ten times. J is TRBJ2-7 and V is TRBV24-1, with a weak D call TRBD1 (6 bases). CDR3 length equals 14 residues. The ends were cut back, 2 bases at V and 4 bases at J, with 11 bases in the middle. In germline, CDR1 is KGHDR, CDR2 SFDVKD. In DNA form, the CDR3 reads TGTGCCACCAGTGATTCTACAGGGACGTACGAGCAGTACTTC. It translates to CATSDSTGTYEQYF.

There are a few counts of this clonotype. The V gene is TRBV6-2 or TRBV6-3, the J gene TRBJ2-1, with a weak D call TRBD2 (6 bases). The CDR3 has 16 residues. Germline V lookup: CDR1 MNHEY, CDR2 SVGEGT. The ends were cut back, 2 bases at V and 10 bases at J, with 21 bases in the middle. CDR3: CASSYPPLAVFSEQFF. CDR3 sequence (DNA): TGTGCCAGCAGTTACCCACCACTAGCTGTGTTTTCGGAGCAGTTCTTC.

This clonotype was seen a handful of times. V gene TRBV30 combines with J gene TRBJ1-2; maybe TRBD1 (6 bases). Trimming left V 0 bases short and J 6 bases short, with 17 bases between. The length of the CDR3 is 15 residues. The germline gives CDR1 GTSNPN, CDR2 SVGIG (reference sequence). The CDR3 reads CAWSVYTGPKDGYTF. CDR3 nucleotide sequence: TGTGCCTGGAGTGTATACACAGGGCCAAAGGATGGCTACACCTTC.

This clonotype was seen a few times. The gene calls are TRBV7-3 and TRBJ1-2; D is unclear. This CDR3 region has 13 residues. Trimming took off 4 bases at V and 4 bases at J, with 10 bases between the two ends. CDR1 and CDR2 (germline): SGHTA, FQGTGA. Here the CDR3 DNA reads TGTGCCAGCAGCTACTCCGGCGGCTATGGCTACACCTTC. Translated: CASSYSGGYGYTF.

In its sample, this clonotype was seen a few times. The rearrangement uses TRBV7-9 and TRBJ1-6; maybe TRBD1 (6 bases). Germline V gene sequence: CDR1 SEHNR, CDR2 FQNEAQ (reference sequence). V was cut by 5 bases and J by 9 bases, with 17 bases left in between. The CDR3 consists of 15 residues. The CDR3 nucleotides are TGTGCCAGCAGCCCAACAGGGTTGAGTATTTCACCCCTCCACTTT. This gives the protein CASSPTGLSISPLHF.

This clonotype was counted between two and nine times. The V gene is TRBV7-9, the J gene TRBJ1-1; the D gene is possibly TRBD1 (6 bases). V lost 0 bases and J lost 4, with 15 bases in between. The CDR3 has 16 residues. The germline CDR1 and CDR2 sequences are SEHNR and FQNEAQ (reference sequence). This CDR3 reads CASSLAWGHRVTEAFF. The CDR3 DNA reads TGTGCCAGCAGCTTAGCGTGGGGACATCGGGTCACTGAAGCTTTCTTT.

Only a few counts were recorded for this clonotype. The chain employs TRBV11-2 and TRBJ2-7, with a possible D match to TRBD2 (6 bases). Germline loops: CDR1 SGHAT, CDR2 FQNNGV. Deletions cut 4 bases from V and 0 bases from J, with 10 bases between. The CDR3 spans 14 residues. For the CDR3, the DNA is TGTGCCAGCAGCTGGAGGGTCAGCTCCTACGAGCAGTACTTC. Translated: CASSWRVSSYEQYF.

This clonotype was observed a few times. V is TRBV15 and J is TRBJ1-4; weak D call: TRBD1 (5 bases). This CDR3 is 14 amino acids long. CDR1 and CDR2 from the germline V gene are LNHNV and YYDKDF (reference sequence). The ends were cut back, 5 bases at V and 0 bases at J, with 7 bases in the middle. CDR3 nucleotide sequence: TGTGCCACCAGCGACAGATCAACTAATGAAAAACTGTTTTTT. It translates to CATSDRSTNEKLFF.

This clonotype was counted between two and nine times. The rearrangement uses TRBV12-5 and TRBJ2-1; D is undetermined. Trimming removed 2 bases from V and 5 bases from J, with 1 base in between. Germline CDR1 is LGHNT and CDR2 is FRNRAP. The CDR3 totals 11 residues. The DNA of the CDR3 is TGTGCTAGTGGTTTGAACAATGAGCAGTTCTTC. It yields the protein CASGLNNEQFF.

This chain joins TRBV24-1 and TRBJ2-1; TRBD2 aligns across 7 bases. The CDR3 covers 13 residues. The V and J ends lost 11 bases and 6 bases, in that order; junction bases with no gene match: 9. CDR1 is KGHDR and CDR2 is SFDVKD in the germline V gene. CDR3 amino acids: CASSGGGLNEQFF. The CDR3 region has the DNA TGTGCCAGTAGCGGCGGGGGACTCAATGAGCAGTTCTTC.

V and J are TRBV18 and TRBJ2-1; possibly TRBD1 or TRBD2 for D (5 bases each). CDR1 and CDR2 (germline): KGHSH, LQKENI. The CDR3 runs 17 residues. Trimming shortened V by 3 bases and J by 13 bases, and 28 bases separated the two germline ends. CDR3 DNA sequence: TGTGCCAGCTCACCCATCCCCGGGACGGGTGGCGAGCGTGTACAGTTCTTC. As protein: CASSPIPGTGGERVQFF.

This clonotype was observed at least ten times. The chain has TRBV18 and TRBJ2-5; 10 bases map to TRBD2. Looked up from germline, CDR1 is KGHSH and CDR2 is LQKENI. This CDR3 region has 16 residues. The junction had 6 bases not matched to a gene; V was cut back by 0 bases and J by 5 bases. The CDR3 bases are TGTGCCAGCTCACCACCCCCTAGCGGGAGTGGGGAGACCCAGTACTTC. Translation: CASSPPPSGSGETQYF.

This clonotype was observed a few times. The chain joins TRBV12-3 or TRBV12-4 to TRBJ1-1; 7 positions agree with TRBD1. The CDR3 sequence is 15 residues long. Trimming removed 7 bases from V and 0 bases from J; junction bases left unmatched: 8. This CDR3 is CASIDRVQMNTEAFF. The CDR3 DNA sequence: TGTGCCAGCATTGACAGGGTTCAGATGAACACTGAAGCTTTCTTT.

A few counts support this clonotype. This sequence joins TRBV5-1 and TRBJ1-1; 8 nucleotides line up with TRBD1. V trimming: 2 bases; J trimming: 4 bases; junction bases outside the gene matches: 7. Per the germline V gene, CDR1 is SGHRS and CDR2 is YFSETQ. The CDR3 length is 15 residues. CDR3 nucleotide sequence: TGCGCCAGCAGCTTCGGACAGGGTGGTTTCACTGAAGCTTTCTTT. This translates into CASSFGQGGFTEAFF. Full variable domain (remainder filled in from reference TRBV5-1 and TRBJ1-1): KAGVTQTPRYLIKTRGQQVTLSCSPISGHRSVSWYQQTPGQGLQFLFEYFSETQRNKGNFPGRFSGRQFSNSRSEMNVSTLELGDSALYLCASSFGQGGFTEAFFGQGTRLTVV.

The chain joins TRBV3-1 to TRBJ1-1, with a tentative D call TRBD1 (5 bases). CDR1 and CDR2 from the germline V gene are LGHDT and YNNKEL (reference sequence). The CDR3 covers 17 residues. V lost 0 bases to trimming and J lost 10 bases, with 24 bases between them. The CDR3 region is CASSQDEGTYELLGAFF. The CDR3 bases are TGTGCCAGCAGCCAAGACGAGGGGACCTATGAACTTTTGGGAGCTTTCTTT. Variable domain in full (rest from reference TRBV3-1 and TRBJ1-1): DTAVSQTPKYLVTQMGNDKSIKCEQNLGHDTMYWYKQDSKKFLKIMFSYNNKELIINETVPNRFSPKSPDKAHLNLHINSLELGDSAVYFCASSQDEGTYELLGAFFGQGTRLTVV.